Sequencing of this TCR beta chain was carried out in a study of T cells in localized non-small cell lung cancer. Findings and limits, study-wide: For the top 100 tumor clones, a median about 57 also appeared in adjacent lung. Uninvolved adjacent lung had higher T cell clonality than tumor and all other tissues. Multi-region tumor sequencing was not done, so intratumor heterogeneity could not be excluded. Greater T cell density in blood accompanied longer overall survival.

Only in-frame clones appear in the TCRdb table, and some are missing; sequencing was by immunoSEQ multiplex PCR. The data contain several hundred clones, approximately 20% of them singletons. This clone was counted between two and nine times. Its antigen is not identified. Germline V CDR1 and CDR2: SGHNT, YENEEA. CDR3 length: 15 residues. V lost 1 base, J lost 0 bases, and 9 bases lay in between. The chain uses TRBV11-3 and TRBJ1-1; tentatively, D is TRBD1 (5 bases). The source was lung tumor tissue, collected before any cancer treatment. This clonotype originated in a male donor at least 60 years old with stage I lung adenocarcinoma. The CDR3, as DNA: TGTGCCAGCAGCTTAGGGGGGGTCGTGAACACTGAAGCTTTCTTT. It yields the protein CASSLGGVVNTEAFF.